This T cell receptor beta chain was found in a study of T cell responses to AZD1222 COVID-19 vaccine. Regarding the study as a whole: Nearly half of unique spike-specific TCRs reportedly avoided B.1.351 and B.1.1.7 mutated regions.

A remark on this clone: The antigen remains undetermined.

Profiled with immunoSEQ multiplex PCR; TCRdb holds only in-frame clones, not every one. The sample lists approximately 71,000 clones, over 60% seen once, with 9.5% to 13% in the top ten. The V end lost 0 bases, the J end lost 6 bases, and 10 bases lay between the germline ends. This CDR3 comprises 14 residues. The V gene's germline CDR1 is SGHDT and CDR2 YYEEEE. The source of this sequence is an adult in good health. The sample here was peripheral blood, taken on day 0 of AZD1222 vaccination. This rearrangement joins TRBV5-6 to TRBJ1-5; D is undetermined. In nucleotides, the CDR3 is TGTGCCAGCAGCTTGGGTAAGGGAGTTCAGCCCCAGCATTTT. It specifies CASSLGKGVQPQHF.